This T cell receptor (beta chain) came from a study of T cell responses to AZD1222 COVID-19 vaccine (dated by TCRdb to about 2021). With regard to the full study: AZD1222 recipients with second doses at about 4 weeks or about 12 weeks were pooled, because spike-specific TCR depth and breadth did not differ between schedules. TCR sequencing covered fewer than 250 trial participants: 200 to 210 given two doses of AZD1222 and approximately 26 given two doses of MenACWY control vaccine. Enrollment into the trials was organized by age into subgroups of 18-55, 56-69 and 70-plus years, and those subgroups contained 148, 28 and 57 TCR-sequenced participants, respectively.

Sample time point, as interpreted from the label and publication: baseline before first vaccination. Vaccinee samples came from UK trials COV001 and COV002, including a single-blind randomized controlled phase 2/3 trial of AZD1222 (ChAdOx1 nCoV-19) in healthy adults. For TCRbeta chain sequencing, PBMC samples from trial participants were taken at day 0 and at day 28 after the second dose. In regard to this clone: The antigen it recognizes is unknown. Qualities for individual bases were not recorded, and no much larger clone is one base off.

At the junction V is shortened by 5 bases and J by 6 bases, with 13 bases in between. CDR1 is given as SEHNR and CDR2 as FQNEAQ, both from the germline V gene (reference sequence). From the cysteine through the phenylalanine, the CDR3 covers 13 amino acids. Solely the CDR3 DNA is kept, with 39 bases framed from the first base. The CDR3 regions of human TCRbeta chains were analyzed by immunosequencing. The authors processed their data as follows. Repertoire TCRs were checked for matches against a reference library of SARS-CoV-2-specific TCRs that had been generated using the MIRA antigen-specificity platform. Breadth was defined as the fraction of unique TCRs that were SARS-CoV-2-associated. Depth was defined as the fraction of total T cells that were SARS-CoV-2-associated. Using the MIRA data, each spike-specific TCR was mapped to the spike region that the TCR reacts to and placed in a CD4 or CD8 class. Log10-transformed breadth and depth values were compared by one-way ANOVA with Sidak's multiple comparisons tests. This is the immuneACCESS table as TCRdb keeps it, with only in-frame sequences that have V and J called. A part of the clones is gone; compared with another copy, unresolved V genes explain less than half, and the rest is unexplained. D and trimming come from the DNA, and the V and J calls and clone size come from that table. Counted in this sample were fewer than 150,000 clones; around 88% of them appeared once. Approximately 3.5% of the sample is in the top ten clones.

Results the study describes overall, beyond this receptor: The 56-69-year group was small, and its depth increase did not reach significance, likely because of low power. Participants were mostly white British and included more females than males, and it was suggested by the authors that clonal diversity may have been underestimated. Conclusions about previously exposed vaccinees are limited because only six or seven AZD1222 recipients were SARS-CoV-2 seropositive at baseline. Nearly half of unique spike-specific TCRs reportedly recognized epitopes outside regions mutated in the B.1.351 and B.1.1.7 variants. Because no day 14 peak-response samples were available, repertoires were characterized only after the peak T cell response. Vaccine-associated CD4 TCRs spanned the whole spike protein, with dominant responses in regions 160-218 and 743-854. Spike-specific TCR breadth and depth rose significantly after two AZD1222 doses compared with day 0 and with MenACWY recipients.

The chain employs TRBV7-9 and TRBJ1-1; possibly the D gene is TRBD1, per 5 matching bases. The source material was peripheral blood, sampled on day 0 of AZD1222 vaccination. This receptor was taken from an adult in good health. The DNA is as follows: TGTGCCAGCAGCCCCGTCAGGGTCGCTGAAGCTTTCTTT. Translated, it reads CASSPVRVAEAFF.